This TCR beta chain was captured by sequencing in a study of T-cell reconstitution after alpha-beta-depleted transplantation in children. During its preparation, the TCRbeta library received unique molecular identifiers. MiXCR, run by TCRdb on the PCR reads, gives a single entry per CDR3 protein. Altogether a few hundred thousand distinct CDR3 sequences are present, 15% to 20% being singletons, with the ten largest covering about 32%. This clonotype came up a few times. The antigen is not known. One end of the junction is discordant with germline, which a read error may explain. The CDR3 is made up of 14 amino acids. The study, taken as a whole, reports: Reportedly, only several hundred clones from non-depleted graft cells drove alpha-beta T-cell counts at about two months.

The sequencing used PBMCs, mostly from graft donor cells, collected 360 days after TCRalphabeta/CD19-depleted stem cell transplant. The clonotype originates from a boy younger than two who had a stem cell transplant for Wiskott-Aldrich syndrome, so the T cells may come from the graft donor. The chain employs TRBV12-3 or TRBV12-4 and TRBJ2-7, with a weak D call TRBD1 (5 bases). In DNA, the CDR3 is TGTGCCAGCAGCTTAGGGGTGATTTACTACGAGCAGTACTTC. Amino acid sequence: CASSLGVIYYEQYF.